This T cell receptor beta chain was captured in a study of T cell responses to AZD1222 COVID-19 vaccine. Study overall: Second doses were pooled across both intervals (about 4 or about 12 weeks).

Overall study findings and caveats: Most donors were white British and more were female, and clonal diversity was possibly underestimated.

Clones were sequenced by immunoSEQ multiplex PCR, and TCRdb holds only the in-frame ones, with some missing. The sample shows about 100,000 clones, about 88% of them seen only once. This clone was observed at least ten times. Its target is unknown. This sequence was found in an adult in good health. This material consisted of peripheral blood, taken on day 0 of AZD1222 vaccination.

The CDR3 sequence: CASSTSTGGGYEQYF. In DNA form, the CDR3 reads TGCGCCAGCAGCACCTCGACAGGGGGCGGCTACGAGCAGTACTTC. This chain links TRBV5-1 with TRBJ2-7; 10 nucleotides agree with TRBD1. V was pared by 4 bases and J by 3 bases, with 7 bases of the junction left unmatched. Germline V lookup: CDR1 SGHRS, CDR2 YFSETQ. This CDR3 has 15 residues.